This TCR beta chain was sequenced for a study of blood T cells in healthy people across ages. A remark on this clonotype: Antigen specificity is unknown.

Germline V CDR1 and CDR2: DFQATT, SNEGSKA (reference sequence). V was cut by 6 bases and J by 8 bases, with 17 bases left in between. This CDR3 region has 13 residues. Overall study findings and caveats: Unknown CMV status may confound age-related changes in expanded clones.

The authors ran a second PCR of roughly 6 to 11 cycles using a sample-barcoded 5' primer and a J-beta primer mix. Each CDR3 protein gets one entry after TCRdb re-called the 5' RACE reads with MiXCR. This sample has some 640,000 distinct CDR3 sequences, with roughly 30% found just once. Around 10 milliliters of peripheral blood were drawn from each donor. Material for sequencing was blood. This sequence originates from an elderly woman in good health. The genes are TRBV20-1 and TRBJ2-1; D may be TRBD2 (6 bases). As DNA, the CDR3 is TGCAGTGCCCCTCAGACTAGTTGGGATGAGCAGTTCTTC. This gives the protein CSAPQTSWDEQFF.